This TCR beta chain was sequenced for a study of graft-versus-host responses after intestinal transplantation. About the research overall: After anti-thymocyte globulin induction, recipients took tacrolimus and steroids for about 3 years.

Profiling relied on immunoSEQ multiplex PCR, and the TCRdb table lists in-frame clones only, not all of them. The data contain around 100,000 clones, about 90% of them singletons. The study, taken as a whole, reports: GvH clones surfaced in recipient marrow, some emerging earlier in ileum or blood. Allografts carried high graft-versus-host to host-versus-graft clonal ratios in patients having graft-donor T cell macrochimerism. With peak circulating GvH clone levels came an association with early post-transplant HvG declines.

On this clone itself: The antigen is not known.

The sample in question was unstimulated CD4+ T cells sorted from spleen or lymph node cells, obtained before intestinal transplant. This TCR derives from a human donor who received an intestinal transplant.

The CDR3, as DNA: TGTGCCAGCAGCGGCCTAGAGCAGTTCTTC. This translates into CASSGLEQFF. The chain combines TRBV2 with TRBJ2-1; D call uncertain. This CDR3 region has 10 residues. Trimming left V 6 bases short and J 10 bases short, with 7 bases between. Germline V gene lookup returns CDR1 SNHLY and CDR2 FYNNEI.